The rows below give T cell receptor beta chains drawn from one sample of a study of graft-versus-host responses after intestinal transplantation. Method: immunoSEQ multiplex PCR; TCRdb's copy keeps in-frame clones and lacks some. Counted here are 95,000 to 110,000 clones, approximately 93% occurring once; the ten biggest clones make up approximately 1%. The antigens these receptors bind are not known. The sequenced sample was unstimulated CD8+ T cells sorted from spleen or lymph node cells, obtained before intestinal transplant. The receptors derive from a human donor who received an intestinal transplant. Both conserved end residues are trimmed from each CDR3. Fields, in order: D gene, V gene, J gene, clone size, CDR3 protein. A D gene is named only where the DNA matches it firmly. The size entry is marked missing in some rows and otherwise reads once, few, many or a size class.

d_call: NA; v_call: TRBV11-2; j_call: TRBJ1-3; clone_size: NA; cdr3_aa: ASSLSRGTGNTIY
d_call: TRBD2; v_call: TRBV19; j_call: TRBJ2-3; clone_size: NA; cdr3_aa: ASSIVAGTSTDTQY
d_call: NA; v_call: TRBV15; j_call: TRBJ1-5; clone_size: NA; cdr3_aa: ATRSQDYSNQPQH
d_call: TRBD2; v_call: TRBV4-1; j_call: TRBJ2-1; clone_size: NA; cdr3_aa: ASSHAGGLGNEQF
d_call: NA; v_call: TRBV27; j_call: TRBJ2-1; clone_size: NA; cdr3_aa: ASSGGWIVSYNEQF
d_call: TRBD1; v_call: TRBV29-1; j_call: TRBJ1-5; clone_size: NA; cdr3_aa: SVVGQGDQPQH
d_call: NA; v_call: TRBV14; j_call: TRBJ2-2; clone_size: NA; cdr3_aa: ASSQEITGELF
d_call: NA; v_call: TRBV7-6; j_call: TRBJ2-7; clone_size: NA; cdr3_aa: ASSKTDGPYEQY
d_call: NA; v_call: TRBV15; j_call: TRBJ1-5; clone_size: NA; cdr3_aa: ATRLDTYSNQPQH
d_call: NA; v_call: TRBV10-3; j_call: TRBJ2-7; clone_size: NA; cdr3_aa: ATTRAARVSYEQY
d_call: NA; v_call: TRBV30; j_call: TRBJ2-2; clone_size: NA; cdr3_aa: ARLEHQARGGELF
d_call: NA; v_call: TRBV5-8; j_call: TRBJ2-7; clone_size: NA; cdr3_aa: ASSLSAGLSNRFEQY
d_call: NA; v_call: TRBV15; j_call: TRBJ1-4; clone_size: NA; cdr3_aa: ATSSRSNEKLF
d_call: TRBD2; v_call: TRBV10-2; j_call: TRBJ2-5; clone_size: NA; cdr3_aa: ASVASGRGLETQY
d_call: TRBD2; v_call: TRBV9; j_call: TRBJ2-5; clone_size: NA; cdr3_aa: ASSPGLAGGSIRWETQY
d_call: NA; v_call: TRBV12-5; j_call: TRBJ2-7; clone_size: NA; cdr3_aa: ASGLATPQSYEQY
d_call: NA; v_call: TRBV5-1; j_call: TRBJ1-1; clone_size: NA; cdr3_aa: ASSFSDVPGTEAF
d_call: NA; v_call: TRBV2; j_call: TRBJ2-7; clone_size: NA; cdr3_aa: ASSPSAEQY
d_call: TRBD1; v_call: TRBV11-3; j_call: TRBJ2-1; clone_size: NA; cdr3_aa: ASSIRQGKANNEQF
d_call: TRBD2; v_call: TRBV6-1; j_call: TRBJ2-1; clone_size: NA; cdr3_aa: ASSEGGFYNEQF
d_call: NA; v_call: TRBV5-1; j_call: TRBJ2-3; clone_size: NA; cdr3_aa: ASSLAGDTQY
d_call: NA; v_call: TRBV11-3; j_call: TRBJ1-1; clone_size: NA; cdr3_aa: ASSSRRGVATEAF
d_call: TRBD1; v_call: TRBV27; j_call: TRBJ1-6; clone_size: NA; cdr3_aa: ASTSGTGLFWGNSPLH
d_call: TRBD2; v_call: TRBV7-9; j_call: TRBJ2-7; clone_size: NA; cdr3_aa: ASSPLGGYEQY
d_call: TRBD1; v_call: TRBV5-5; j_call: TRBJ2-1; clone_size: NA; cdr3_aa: ASSYRDRDSLYNEQF
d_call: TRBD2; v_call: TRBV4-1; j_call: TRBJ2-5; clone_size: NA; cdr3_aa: ASSQENGSGALSETQY
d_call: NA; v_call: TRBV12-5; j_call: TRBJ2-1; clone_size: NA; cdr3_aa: ASGLVLRFNEQF
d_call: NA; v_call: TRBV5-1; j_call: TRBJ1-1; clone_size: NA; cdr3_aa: ASSLEGDLGTEAF
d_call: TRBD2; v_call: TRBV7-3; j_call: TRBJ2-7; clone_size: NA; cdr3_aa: ASSASGGAYEQY
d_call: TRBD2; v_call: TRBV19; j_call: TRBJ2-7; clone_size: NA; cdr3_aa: ASSPGGAYEQY
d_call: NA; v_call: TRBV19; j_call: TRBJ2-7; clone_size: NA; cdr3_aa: ASSIINGAYEQY
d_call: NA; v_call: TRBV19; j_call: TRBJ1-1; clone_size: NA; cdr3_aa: ASSAWDEGPNTEAF
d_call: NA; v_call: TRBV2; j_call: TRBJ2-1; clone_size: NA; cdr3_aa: ASSEVYNEQF
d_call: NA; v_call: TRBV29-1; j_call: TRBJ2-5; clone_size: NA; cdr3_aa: SVEFRGRQETQY
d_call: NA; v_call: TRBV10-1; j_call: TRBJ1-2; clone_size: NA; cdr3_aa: ASSGYRGSRKTYGYT
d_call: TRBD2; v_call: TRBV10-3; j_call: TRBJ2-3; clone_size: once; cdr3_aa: AISDLAGGLGDTQY
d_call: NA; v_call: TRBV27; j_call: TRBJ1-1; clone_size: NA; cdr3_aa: ASSLGGTTTEAF
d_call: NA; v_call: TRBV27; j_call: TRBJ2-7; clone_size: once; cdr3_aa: ASSLTGTSVYEQY
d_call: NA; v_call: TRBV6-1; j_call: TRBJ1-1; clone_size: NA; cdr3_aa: ASSEAGSANTEAF
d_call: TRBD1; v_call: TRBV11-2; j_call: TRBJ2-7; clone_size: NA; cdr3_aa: ASSHSQGVEQY
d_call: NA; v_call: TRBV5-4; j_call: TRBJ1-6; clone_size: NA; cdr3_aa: ASSLASGPEYNSPLH
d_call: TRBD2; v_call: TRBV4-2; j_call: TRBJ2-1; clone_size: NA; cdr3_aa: ASSQVASGVSYNEQF
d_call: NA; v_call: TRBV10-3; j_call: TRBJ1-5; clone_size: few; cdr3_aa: AISDYSNQPQH
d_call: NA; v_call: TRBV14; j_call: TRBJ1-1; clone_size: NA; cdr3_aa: ASRRKGAEAF
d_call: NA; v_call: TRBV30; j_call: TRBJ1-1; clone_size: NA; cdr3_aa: AWSGGTIHWEAF
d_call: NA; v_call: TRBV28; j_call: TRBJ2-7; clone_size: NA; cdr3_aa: ASSSDAAYEQY
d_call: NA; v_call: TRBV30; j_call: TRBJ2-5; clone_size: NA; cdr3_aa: AWSEDSQETQY
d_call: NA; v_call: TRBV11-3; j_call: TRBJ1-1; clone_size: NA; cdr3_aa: ASSLYRDVGMDTEAF
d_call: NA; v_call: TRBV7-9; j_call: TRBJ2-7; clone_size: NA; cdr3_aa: ASSSEGGPVYEQY
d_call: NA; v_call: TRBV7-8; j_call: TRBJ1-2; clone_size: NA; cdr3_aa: ASSLERSTLTDYGYT
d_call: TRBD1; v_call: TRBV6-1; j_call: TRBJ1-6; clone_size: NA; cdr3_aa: ASSGRQGLGSPLH
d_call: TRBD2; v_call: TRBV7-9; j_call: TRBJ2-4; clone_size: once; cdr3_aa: ASSLSGGIAKNIQY
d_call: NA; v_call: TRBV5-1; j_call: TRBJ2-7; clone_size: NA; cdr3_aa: ASSQTWTAYEQY
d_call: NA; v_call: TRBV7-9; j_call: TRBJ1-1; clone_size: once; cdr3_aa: ASSSRFNTEAF
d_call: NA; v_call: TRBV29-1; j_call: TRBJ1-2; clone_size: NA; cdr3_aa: SVDGQGGYT
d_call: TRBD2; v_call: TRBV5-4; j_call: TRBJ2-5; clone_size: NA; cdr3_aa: ASSYDRDSAGGETQY
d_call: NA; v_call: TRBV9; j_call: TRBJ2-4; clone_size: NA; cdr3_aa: ASSVGLGVAKNIQY